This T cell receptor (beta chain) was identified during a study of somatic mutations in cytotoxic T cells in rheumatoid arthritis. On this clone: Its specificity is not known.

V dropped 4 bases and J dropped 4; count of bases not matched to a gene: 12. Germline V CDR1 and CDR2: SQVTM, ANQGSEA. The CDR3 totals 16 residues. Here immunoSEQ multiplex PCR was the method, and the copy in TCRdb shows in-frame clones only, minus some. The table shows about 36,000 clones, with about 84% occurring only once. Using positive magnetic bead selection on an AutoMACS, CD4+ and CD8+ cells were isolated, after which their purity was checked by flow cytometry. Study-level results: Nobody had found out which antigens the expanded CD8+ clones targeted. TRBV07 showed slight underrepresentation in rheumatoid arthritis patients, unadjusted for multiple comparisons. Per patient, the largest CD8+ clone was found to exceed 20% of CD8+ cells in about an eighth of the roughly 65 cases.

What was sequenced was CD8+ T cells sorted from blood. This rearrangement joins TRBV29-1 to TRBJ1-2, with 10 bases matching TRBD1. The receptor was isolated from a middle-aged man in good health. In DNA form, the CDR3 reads TGCAGCGTTGTGGGGGAAGGACAGGGGGGGTTCTATGGCTACACCTTC. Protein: CSVVGEGQGGFYGYTF.